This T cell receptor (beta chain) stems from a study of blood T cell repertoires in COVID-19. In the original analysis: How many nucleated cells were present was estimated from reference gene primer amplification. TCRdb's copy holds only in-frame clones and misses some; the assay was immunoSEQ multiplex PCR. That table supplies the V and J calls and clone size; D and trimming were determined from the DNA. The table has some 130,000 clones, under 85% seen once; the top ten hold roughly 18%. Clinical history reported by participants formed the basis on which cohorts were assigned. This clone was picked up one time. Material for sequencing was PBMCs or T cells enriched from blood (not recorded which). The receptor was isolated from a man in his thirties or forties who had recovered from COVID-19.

The CDR3 loop is CASSLAATGREKLFF. For the CDR3, the DNA is TGCGCCAGCAGCTTGGCCGCGACAGGTCGTGAAAAACTGTTTTTT. This rearrangement joins TRBV5-1 to TRBJ1-4, with D possibly being TRBD1 (6 bases). Between the trimmed V and J ends, which lost 0 bases and 7 bases, there was a span of 13 bases. The germline gives CDR1 SGHRS, CDR2 YFSETQ. The length of the CDR3 is 15 residues.